The rows below give T cell receptor beta chains drawn from one sample of a study of PD-L1 blockade in urothelial cancer. Clones were read by immunoSEQ multiplex PCR, and TCRdb kept only the in-frame ones, dropping some. The table has approximately 44,000 clones, about 89% seen once. Sequencing used PBMCs, obtained around atezolizumab (anti-PD-L1) treatment. These receptors were collected from a man between 65 and 79 years old with urothelial cancer. Both conserved end residues are part of each CDR3. A D gene is named only where the DNA matches it firmly. Expanded clones get a size class; other rows say once, few or many, or leave the size out.

clone_size | d_call | j_call | v_call | cdr3_nt | cdr3_aa
NA | TRBD1 | TRBJ1-5 | TRBV6-1 | TGTGCCAGCATACTGCATCCGGGACAGGGTACGCCCCAGCATTTT | CASILHPGQGTPQHF
NA | TRBD1 | TRBJ2-1 | TRBV5-1 | TGCGCCAGCAGCTTGGCGGGACAGGGCTACAATGAGCAGTTCTTC | CASSLAGQGYNEQFF
NA | NA | TRBJ2-1 | TRBV27 | TGTGCCAGCAGTTTATCGTTCGGGGTTGAGCAGTTCTTC | CASSLSFGVEQFF
NA | TRBD1 | TRBJ1-1 | TRBV30 | TGTGCCTGGAGTGTACGAGGGGGCCTTTTGGGCACTGAAGCTTTCTTT | CAWSVRGGLLGTEAFF
NA | NA | TRBJ2-7 | TRBV11-2 | TGTGCCAGCAGCTTAGCACTAGCCTCCTACGAGCAGTACTTC | CASSLALASYEQYF
NA | NA | TRBJ2-7 | TRBV28 | TGTGCCAGCAGTTTAGGAGTTACCTACGAGCAGTACTTC | CASSLGVTYEQYF
NA | NA | TRBJ2-5 | TRBV4-1 | TGCGCCAGCAGCCAAGATCATGGTGAGGGTCGGGAGACCCAGTACTTC | CASSQDHGEGRETQYF
NA | NA | TRBJ1-3 | TRBV29-1 | TGCAGCGTTGAAAGGGGGGGCTCTGGAAACACCATATATTTT | CSVERGGSGNTIYF
NA | NA | TRBJ1-5 | TRBV28 | TGTGCCAGCGTAGCGAGCAATCAGCCCCAGCATTTT | CASVASNQPQHF
NA | NA | TRBJ2-2 | TRBV5-4 | TGTGCCAGCAACCCTGTAGGGGTTGCCGGGGAGCTGTTTTTT | CASNPVGVAGELFF
NA | NA | TRBJ2-7 | TRBV20-1 | TGCAGTGCTATCTCACTACCCTCACAGTACTTC | CSAISLPSQYF
NA | TRBD2 | TRBJ2-7 | TRBV7-3 | TGTGCCAGCAGCCCCCAGGGCGGGGGGACCCTCGGGTACGAGCAGTACTTC | CASSPQGGGTLGYEQYF
NA | TRBD2 | TRBJ2-1 | TRBV28 | TGTGCCAGCAGTCTGGCTAGCGGGCCCCACAATGAGCAGTTCTTC | CASSLASGPHNEQFF
NA | NA | TRBJ2-1 | TRBV6-1 | TGTGCCAGCAGGCAGCAGAGCGAGATAGAGCAGTTCTTC | CASRQQSEIEQFF
NA | NA | TRBJ1-1 | TRBV5-5 | TGTGCCAGCAGCTTGGTGCCAGGGGTGAACACTGAAGCTTTCTTT | CASSLVPGVNTEAFF
few | TRBD2 | TRBJ2-7 | TRBV28 | TGTGCCAGCAGTACCAGAAGCGGGAAACCTTACGAGCAGTACTTC | CASSTRSGKPYEQYF
NA | TRBD1 | TRBJ1-4 | TRBV28 | TGTGCCAGCCAGGGGGTGGGAAAACTGTTTTTT | CASQGVGKLFF
once | TRBD1 | TRBJ2-7 | TRBV5-1 | TGCGCCAGCAGACCCCAGGGGGCGCTTGGTCAGGTCGAGCAGTACTTC | CASRPQGALGQVEQYF
NA | NA | TRBJ1-4 | TRBV19 | TGTGCCAGTAGGTTACAGGCCTCTAATGAAAAACTGTTTTTT | CASRLQASNEKLFF
NA | TRBD1 | TRBJ2-1 | TRBV18 | TGTGCCAGCTCACACAGGGGGCAAGGAGATGAGCAGTTCTTC | CASSHRGQGDEQFF
NA | TRBD2 | TRBJ2-5 | TRBV2 | TGTGCCAGCAGTGAAACCCTAGCGGAGGTACACACCCAGTACTTC | CASSETLAEVHTQYF
few | TRBD1 | TRBJ1-4 | TRBV18 | TGTGCCAGCTCACCACCGGACAGGGTTGGTGAAAAACTGTTTTTT | CASSPPDRVGEKLFF
NA | NA | TRBJ1-1 | TRBV11-2 | TGTGCCAGCAGCTTAGCCGCAGGGGAAGCTTTCTTT | CASSLAAGEAFF
NA | TRBD1 | TRBJ2-2 | TRBV6-1 | TGTGCCAGCCGGACAGGGCCAAACACCGGGGAGCTGTTTTTT | CASRTGPNTGELFF
NA | TRBD2 | TRBJ2-2 | TRBV10-1 | TGCGCCAGCAGCGGGACTAGCCGGGACACCGGGGAGCTGTTTTTT | CASSGTSRDTGELFF
NA | NA | TRBJ1-1 | TRBV7-9 | TGTGCCAGCAGCTTCTCTCGGGGCGGGGTGAGAGACACTGAAGCTTTCTTT | CASSFSRGGVRDTEAFF
once | TRBD1 | TRBJ2-7 | TRBV10-2 | TGCGCCAGCACCAGGGGGCGCGGCTACGAGCAGTACTTC | CASTRGRGYEQYF
NA | TRBD2 | TRBJ2-7 | TRBV10-3 | TGTGCCATCAGTGAGTCTGTTCGTTCCGGGAGGGCCGACTACGAGCAGTACTTC | CAISESVRSGRADYEQYF
NA | NA | TRBJ2-3 | TRBV27 | TGTGCCAGCAGAGCCGGGACTCTTAGCTTCGGTACGCAGTATTTT | CASRAGTLSFGTQYF
NA | NA | TRBJ1-5 | TRBV21-1 | TGTGCCAGCACCCAAAAGAACCCCGGGGACAGGGGGAATCAGCCCCAGCATTTT | CASTQKNPGDRGNQPQHF
NA | TRBD1 | TRBJ2-7 | TRBV5-4 | TGTGCCAGCAGCTTCCGGACAGGGCTAAAGTACGAGCAGTACTTC | CASSFRTGLKYEQYF
NA | TRBD2 | TRBJ2-7 | TRBV2 | TGTGCCAGCAGTGTTGAGGGACTAGCGGGACGCGAGCAGTACTTC | CASSVEGLAGREQYF
NA | TRBD2 | TRBJ2-7 | TRBV27 | TGTGCCAGCAGACCTAGCGGGAGCAAAAACGAGCAGTACTTC | CASRPSGSKNEQYF
once | NA | TRBJ2-5 | TRBV10-3 | TGTGCCGCAGGACTGGAATTGGGCGAGACCCAGTACTTC | CAAGLELGETQYF
NA | TRBD1 | TRBJ2-1 | TRBV29-1 | TGCAGCGCATTAACGGGACAGGGGGTGCATGAGCAGTTCTTC | CSALTGQGVHEQFF
NA | TRBD2 | TRBJ2-3 | TRBV7-6 | TGTGCCAGCAGCTTAATAGCGGGAGGGAACACAGATACGCAGTATTTT | CASSLIAGGNTDTQYF
NA | TRBD2 | TRBJ2-5 | TRBV4-2 | TGTGCCAGCAGCGGTTGGGGGGAGGGCCAAGAGACCCAGTACTTC | CASSGWGEGQETQYF
once | NA | TRBJ1-3 | TRBV28 | TGTGCCAGCAGTTTACGGGGAGGGAGCTCTGGAAACACCATATATTTT | CASSLRGGSSGNTIYF
NA | TRBD2 | TRBJ2-7 | TRBV28 | TGTGCCAGCAGAGCGCCCGGGACTAGCGCCTACGAGCAGTACTTC | CASRAPGTSAYEQYF
NA | TRBD2 | TRBJ2-5 | TRBV6-6 | TGTGCCAGCAGTTATAGCGGGAGGGCTCAAGAGACCCAGTACTTC | CASSYSGRAQETQYF
NA | TRBD2 | TRBJ2-3 | TRBV5-4 | TGTGCCAGCAGCTTGTATCTAGCGGGAGGGCCCTCAGATACGCAGTATTTT | CASSLYLAGGPSDTQYF
NA | TRBD2 | TRBJ2-3 | TRBV6-1 | TGTGCCAGCAGCTGGACTAGCGGGACAGATACGCAGTATTTT | CASSWTSGTDTQYF
NA | NA | TRBJ2-5 | TRBV7-9 | TGTGCCAGCAGCTCCGGTTTTTCGACCCAGTACTTC | CASSSGFSTQYF
NA | TRBD1 | TRBJ1-2 | TRBV5-1 | TGCGCCAGCAGCTCCTCCACGACAGGGAACTATGGCTACACCTTC | CASSSSTTGNYGYTF
NA | TRBD1 | TRBJ2-7 | TRBV4-1 | TGCGCCAGCAGCCATCCGGGACAGAACTACGAGCAGTACTTC | CASSHPGQNYEQYF
NA | NA | TRBJ1-5 | TRBV9 | TGTGCCAGCAGCGGCCCTCAGGGGCCCCAGCATTTT | CASSGPQGPQHF
once | TRBD1 | TRBJ1-1 | TRBV28 | TGTGCCAGCAGTGGAGGGGGCGTCGGCACTGAAGCTTTCTTT | CASSGGGVGTEAFF
NA | NA | TRBJ1-1 | TRBV9 | TGTGCCAGCAGCCCGACGACAGGTGGGAACACTGAAGCTTTCTTT | CASSPTTGGNTEAFF
NA | NA | TRBJ2-1 | TRBV5-1 | TGCGCCAGCAGCTTGGTATCCCACGGGAGCACCTACAATGAGCAGTTCTTC | CASSLVSHGSTYNEQFF
NA | TRBD2 | TRBJ2-3 | TRBV4-1 | TGCGCCAGCAGCGGAGAGACTAGCGGGAGGGCCTCGAGAGATACGCAGTATTTT | CASSGETSGRASRDTQYF
NA | TRBD2 | TRBJ2-1 | TRBV5-1 | TGCGCCAGCAGCCCAACGGGACTAGTCAATGAGCAGTTCTTC | CASSPTGLVNEQFF
NA | TRBD2 | TRBJ2-3 | TRBV5-4 | TGTGCCAGCAGCCTCGGACTAGCGGGGGGCACAGATACGCAGTATTTT | CASSLGLAGGTDTQYF